Listed here are 16 T cell receptor beta chains from one sample, sequenced in a study of Tregs in tolerant kidney transplant recipients. Repertoires were generated with immunoSEQ multiplex PCR, while TCRdb's copy carries only in-frame clones and drops some. The data hold some 100,000 clones, with 92% observed a single time. Sample: CD4+ T cells from blood. Receptors were obtained from a human donor in good health.

The V gene is TRBV10-2, the J gene TRBJ2-1; D may be TRBD2 (5 bases). CDR3 length: 15 residues. The germline CDR1 and CDR2 sequences are WSHSY and SAAADI. V was pared by 4 bases and J by 0 bases, with 10 bases between. The CDR3 protein is CASSGVDFSYNEQFF. The CDR3, as DNA: TGCGCCAGCAGTGGGGTGGACTTCTCCTACAATGAGCAGTTCTTC.

The chain employs TRBV5-1 and TRBJ1-2, with TRBD1 matching 7 bases. The CDR3 consists of 15 residues. Unmatched junction bases numbered 10, after V lost 4 bases and J lost 4 bases. Germline CDR1 is SGHRS and CDR2 is YFSETQ. In DNA form, the CDR3 reads TGCGCCAGCAGCCCGGAGTACCGGGACAGCTATGGCTACACCTTC. It specifies CASSPEYRDSYGYTF.

The rearrangement joins TRBV15 to TRBJ1-2; a possible D gene is TRBD1 (5 bases). Trimming pared 0 bases from V and 2 bases from J, leaving 7 bases between. This CDR3 region has 14 residues. The germline V gene encodes CDR1 LNHNV and CDR2 YYDKDF (reference sequence). CDR3 residues: CATSRDGGNYGYTF. The CDR3 DNA is TGTGCCACCAGCAGAGACGGGGGGAACTATGGCTACACCTTC.

This chain links TRBV6-6 with TRBJ1-1; D is ambiguous. V was clipped by 2 bases and J by 5 bases, with 6 bases between them. The length of the CDR3 is 12 residues. The germline V gene encodes CDR1 MNHNY and CDR2 SVGAGI (reference sequence). The DNA for the CDR3 is TGTGCCAGCAGTTACAGGCCTACTGAAGCTTTCTTT. Amino acids: CASSYRPTEAFF.

The chain joins TRBV5-1 to TRBJ1-2; D remains ambiguous. CDR3 length equals 13 residues. Germline CDR1 and CDR2: SGHRS and YFSETQ. V was shortened by 0 bases and J by 4 bases, with 7 bases between the two germline ends. CDR3 DNA sequence: TGCGCCAGCAGCTTGGAGGCACCCTATGGCTACACCTTC. This codes for CASSLEAPYGYTF.

The V call is TRBV18, the J call TRBJ1-2; possible D gene TRBD1, 5 bases. Germline CDR1 is KGHSH and CDR2 is LQKENI. V lost 3 bases, J lost 0 bases, and 14 bases lay in between. The CDR3 extends over 16 amino acids. The CDR3 loop reads CASSPFQGGTNYGYTF. The CDR3 DNA reads TGTGCCAGCTCACCGTTTCAGGGAGGGACTAACTATGGCTACACCTTC.

The gene calls are TRBV6-6 and TRBJ2-5; possibly TRBD1 for D (5 bases). Between the trimmed V and J ends, which lost 5 bases and 4 bases, there was a span of 17 bases. The germline V gene has CDR1 MNHNY and CDR2 SVGAGI (reference sequence). The CDR3 is 15 residues long. The CDR3 bases are TGTGCCAGCAGTCTCGTAGGGGCGGTAGGAGAGACCCAGTACTTC. Encoded protein: CASSLVGAVGETQYF.

The CDR3 region is CASSQQGGAGTDTQYF. CDR3 in DNA: TGCGCCAGCAGCCAACAGGGAGGGGCCGGCACAGATACGCAGTATTTT. The chain recombines TRBV5-1 with TRBJ2-3; a possible D gene is TRBD2 (7 bases). This CDR3 has 16 amino acids. Deletions cut 4 bases from V and 1 base from J, with 16 bases between. Germline V gives CDR1 SGHRS, CDR2 YFSETQ.

CDR3 loop: CASRGARTQETQYF. DNA of the CDR3: TGTGCCAGCAGGGGCGCCAGGACACAAGAGACCCAGTACTTC. The chain employs TRBV2 and TRBJ2-5; weak D call: TRBD1 (5 bases). Looked up from germline, CDR1 is SNHLY and CDR2 is FYNNEI. Trimming stripped 6 bases from V and 2 bases from J, with 13 bases between. The CDR3 spans 14 residues.

The gene calls are TRBV7-9 and TRBJ1-2, with 10 bases identical to TRBD1. This CDR3 is 15 amino acids long. With V trimmed by 5 bases and J by 6 bases, 9 bases remained unmatched. CDR1 is SEHNR and CDR2 is FQNEAQ in the germline V gene (reference sequence). The DNA of the CDR3 is TGTGCCAGCAGCCCCCGGACAGGGGGGAGGGATGGCTACACCTTC. This gives the protein CASSPRTGGRDGYTF.

The J gene is TRBJ2-3, the V gene TRBV7-6; TRBD1 aligns across 9 bases. V dropped 0 bases and J dropped 5; count of bases not matched to a gene: 6. The CDR3 consists of 16 residues. Germline values: CDR1 SGHVS, CDR2 FNYEAQ. The CDR3 spells CASSLAPGTGKDTQYF. In DNA, the CDR3 is TGTGCCAGCAGCTTAGCCCCGGGGACAGGGAAAGATACGCAGTATTTT.

The V gene is TRBV11-2, the J gene TRBJ2-5; no definite D call. The CDR3 contains 13 residues. Trimming took off 2 bases at V and 0 bases at J, with 4 bases between the two ends. Germline assignment: CDR1 SGHAT and CDR2 FQNNGV. Written as DNA, the CDR3 is TGTGCCAGCAGCTTACTGTACCAAGAGACCCAGTACTTC. Its protein product is CASSLLYQETQYF.

This sequence joins TRBV10-3 and TRBJ2-7; the match to TRBD2 covers 9 bases. CDR1 and CDR2 from the germline V gene are ENHRY and SYGVKD. Trimming at V came to 3 bases and at J to 6 bases, leaving 3 bases not matched to a gene. CDR3 length: 13 amino acids. The CDR3 is CAISEVAGAEQYF. The CDR3 DNA sequence: TGTGCCATCAGTGAAGTAGCGGGGGCCGAGCAGTACTTC.

The chain combines TRBV7-9 with TRBJ1-2; 10 positions agree with TRBD1. The length of the CDR3 is 15 residues. In germline, CDR1 is SEHNR, CDR2 FQNEAQ (reference sequence). The V segment lost 5 bases and the J segment 6 bases; nucleotides outside the gene matches: 9. The CDR3 sequence is CASSPLTGGKNGYTF. The CDR3 nucleotides are TGTGCCAGCAGCCCACTGACAGGGGGCAAGAATGGCTACACCTTC. Complete variable domain (other parts from reference TRBV7-9 and TRBJ1-2): DTGVSQNPRHKITKRGQNVTFRCDPISEHNRLYWYRQTLGQGPEFLTYFQNEAQLEKSRLLSDRFSAERPKGSFSTLEIQRTEQGDSAMYLCASSPLTGGKNGYTFGSGTRLTVV.

The V and J genes are TRBV29-1 and TRBJ1-1; 9 bases agree with TRBD1. The CDR3 has 15 amino acids. Germline CDR1 reads SQVTM; CDR2 reads ANQGSEA. The CDR3 region is CPEREDRGVNTEAFF. CDR3 nucleotide sequence: TGCCCCGAGAGGGAGGACAGGGGAGTGAACACTGAAGCTTTCTTT.

V usage is TRBV19 and J usage is TRBJ2-5; 11 bases are shared with TRBD1. CDR3 length: 14 amino acids. Germline trimming cut 6 bases from V and 5 bases from J; bases unmatched to any gene: 5. CDR1 is LNHDA, CDR2 SQIVND, per germline (reference sequence). The CDR3 sequence is CASRDRGREETQYF. Here the CDR3 DNA reads TGTGCCAGTAGGGACAGGGGGCGCGAGGAGACCCAGTACTTC.